The sequence of this TCR beta chain was determined in a study of siplizumab effects on memory and regulatory T cells. Study-wide points: Sequences below about 10^-5 frequency were poorly captured, limiting mapping of alloreactive clones.

The protocol was immunoSEQ multiplex PCR, while the TCRdb copy is restricted to in-frame clones and leaves out a portion. The table has approximately 100,000 clones, over 85% seen once. Concerning this clone: Its antigen is undetermined.

The CDR3 runs to 15 residues. Germline CDR1 and CDR2: SGHTA and FQGTGA. The V segment lost 8 bases and the J segment 2 bases; nucleotides outside the gene matches: 11. The V gene is TRBV7-3, the J gene TRBJ2-7; 8 bases are a match to TRBD1. This TCR derives from a human donor in good health. The sequencing input was non-Treg CD4+ T cells sorted from blood. CDR3 in amino acids: CASGDETGATYEQYF. The CDR3 DNA follows: TGTGCCAGCGGGGACGAGACAGGGGCTACCTACGAGCAGTACTTC.